The 21 T cell receptor beta chains below all came from one sample that was sequenced in a study of blood T cells in healthy people across ages. The authors ran a second PCR of about 6 to 12 cycles using a sample-barcoded 5' primer and a J-beta primer mix. Using its own MiXCR run on the 5' RACE reads, TCRdb lists one record per CDR3 protein. The sample holds approximately 1.5 million distinct CDR3 sequences; about 31% are singletons and the top ten take around 11%. Sequenced material: blood. These receptors came from a woman younger than 45 in good health.

This sequence joins TRBV20-1 and TRBJ1-4, with D perhaps TRBD1 (5 bases). V gave up 2 bases and J gave up 8 bases, with 12 bases separating them. The CDR3 covers 13 residues. Germline values: CDR1 DFQATT, CDR2 SNEGSKA (reference sequence). CDR3 loop: CSARTGPGEKLFF. CDR3 DNA: TGCAGTGCTAGAACGGGGCCAGGGGAAAAACTGTTTTTT.

This clonotype has at least ten counts. This sequence joins TRBV4-1 and TRBJ2-1, with 8 bases aligning to TRBD2. The CDR3 has 15 amino acids. CDR1 and CDR2 (germline): MGHRA, YSYEKL. V lost 3 bases, J lost 5 bases, and 6 bases stayed unmatched. CDR3 DNA: TGCGCCAGCAGCCAGGCCGGGACTAGAAACAATGAGCAGTTCTTC. It encodes CASSQAGTRNNEQFF.

This clonotype was counted a few times. CDR3 sequence (DNA): TGTGCCAGCAGCATCTTCGAGGGTAGCGGAACCTACGAGCAGTACTTC. Its translation: CASSIFEGSGTYEQYF. The genes are TRBV7-2 and TRBJ2-7, with a tentative D call TRBD2 (6 bases). Trimming took off 5 bases at V and 2 bases at J, with 19 bases between the two ends. This CDR3 comprises 16 residues. Germline loops: CDR1 SGHTA, CDR2 FQGNSA.

This clonotype has just a few counts. This chain joins TRBV2 and TRBJ2-3; possible D gene TRBD2, 5 bases. V was shortened by 7 bases and J by 3 bases, with 8 bases between the two germline ends. The CDR3 is made up of 12 amino acids. The germline V gene has CDR1 SNHLY and CDR2 FYNNEI. The DNA for the CDR3 is TGTGCCAGCACTAGCAGGACAGATACGCAGTATTTT. As protein: CASTSRTDTQYF.

There are many counts of this clonotype. J is TRBJ2-1 and V is TRBV4-1; D may be TRBD2 (7 bases). The germline gives CDR1 MGHRA, CDR2 YSYEKL. V lost 4 bases and J lost 7, with 20 bases in between. The CDR3 sequence is 16 residues long. CDR3: CASSPTGLAVSNEQFF. The CDR3, as DNA: TGCGCCAGCAGCCCAACAGGGCTAGCGGTATCAAATGAGCAGTTCTTC.

The chain joins TRBV7-2 to TRBJ2-3; TRBD2 matches 16 bases. The germline V gene encodes CDR1 SGHTA and CDR2 FQGNSA. This CDR3 comprises 17 residues. Trimming removed 5 bases from V and 1 base from J; junction bases left unmatched: 3. The CDR3 sequence is CASSPGTSGRGTDTQYF. CDR3 DNA sequence: TGTGCCAGCAGCCCGGGGACTAGCGGGAGGGGCACAGATACGCAGTATTTT.

This clonotype was counted ten times or more. The genes are TRBV29-1 and TRBJ2-1; 8 nucleotides match TRBD1. V lost 4 bases and J lost 3; bases outside the gene matches: 5. CDR1 and CDR2 from the germline V gene are SQVTM and ANQGSEA. The CDR3 totals 14 residues. In nucleotides, the CDR3 is TGCAGCGTTGGCGGACAGGGTTTCTACAATGAGCAGTTCTTC. It is translated as CSVGGQGFYNEQFF.

This clonotype was picked up a small number of times. The chain uses TRBV7-9 and TRBJ1-1, with unresolved D. Germline CDR1 SEHNR, CDR2 FQNEAQ (reference sequence). This CDR3 contains 13 residues. The ends were cut back, 7 bases at V and 1 base at J, with 10 bases in the middle. As DNA, the CDR3 is TGTGCCAGCATACGAAGGGAGAACACTGAAGCTTTCTTT. Residues: CASIRRENTEAFF.

The gene calls are TRBV28 and TRBJ2-3, with 9 bases matching TRBD1. CDR1 MDHEN and CDR2 SYDVKM come from the germline V gene. The V and J ends lost 6 bases and 6 bases, in that order; junction bases with no gene match: 4. The CDR3 has 13 residues. The CDR3, as DNA: TGTGCCAGCAGGACAGGGGGGAGGGATACGCAGTATTTT. The encoded protein is CASRTGGRDTQYF.

This sequence joins TRBV7-2 and TRBJ1-2; 8 bases agree with TRBD1. The CDR3 contains 14 residues. Losses at the gene ends were 3 bases for V and 5 bases for J; bases not matched to a gene: 5. CDR1 is SGHTA and CDR2 is FQGNSA in the germline V gene. In DNA, the CDR3 is TGTGCCAGCAGCTTGGGACAGGCTAGGTATGGCTACACCTTC. It is translated as CASSLGQARYGYTF.

Note on this clonotype: The germline gene is not matched at one end of the junction; a read error may be the cause. This sequence joins TRBV4-1 and TRBJ1-2; D possibly corresponds to TRBD1 (5 bases). Germline V CDR1 and CDR2: MGHRA, YSYEKL. The CDR3 has 14 amino acids. The CDR3 loop reads CASSQGGMNYDYTF. Here the CDR3 DNA reads TGCGCCAGCAGCCAAGGGGGCATGAACTATGACTACACCTTC.

V usage is TRBV29-1 and J usage is TRBJ1-1; weak D call: TRBD1 (5 bases). CDR3 length equals 12 residues. The germline V gene has CDR1 SQVTM and CDR2 ANQGSEA. V was trimmed by 5 bases and J by 5 bases, leaving 12 bases between them. The CDR3 nucleotides read TGCAGCGTTCGCAGGGAGGGAACTGAAGCTTTCTTT. It yields the protein CSVRREGTEAFF.

The V and J genes are TRBV2 and TRBJ2-3, with TRBD2 matching 11 bases. V shed 2 bases, J shed 13 bases, and the junction held 2 bases outside the gene matches. The germline CDR1 and CDR2 sequences are SNHLY and FYNNEI. CDR3 size: 12 residues. The CDR3 DNA sequence: TGTGCCAGCAGTGAAACTAGCGGGAGAAAGTATTTT. This translates into CASSETSGRKYF.

The table lists this clonotype with a few counts. The rearrangement joins TRBV9 to TRBJ1-2; TRBD1 might be the D (5 bases). CDR3 length: 15 amino acids. The germline V and J ends were trimmed by 0 bases and 4 bases, with 13 bases remaining between them. Germline lookup yields CDR1 SGDLS and CDR2 YYNGEE. CDR3 loop: CASSVEAGDLYGYTF. DNA of the CDR3: TGTGCCAGCAGCGTAGAGGCGGGGGACCTCTATGGCTACACCTTC.

The chain recombines TRBV12-3 or TRBV12-4 with TRBJ2-7, with 7 bases aligning to TRBD2. The CDR3 totals 14 residues. After removal of 2 bases from V and 4 bases from J, the junction contained 5 bases not matched to a gene. CDR3 in amino acids: CASSLISSGYEQYF. For the CDR3, the DNA is TGTGCCAGCAGTTTAATTAGTAGCGGGTACGAGCAGTACTTC.

This clonotype was counted a few times. J is TRBJ2-1 and V is TRBV20-1; D is possibly TRBD2 (6 bases). Germline V gene data show CDR1 as DFQATT and CDR2 as SNEGSKA (reference sequence). The CDR3 spans 13 residues. Deletions cut 5 bases from V and 8 bases from J, with 16 bases between. The CDR3: CSAQRLVRDEQFF. CDR3 DNA sequence: TGCAGTGCTCAAAGACTAGTCCGCGATGAGCAGTTCTTC.

This chain joins TRBV5-1 and TRBJ1-6; 9 bases are shared with TRBD1. Losses at the gene ends were 4 bases for V and 5 bases for J; bases not matched to a gene: 4. The CDR3 sequence is 15 residues long. Germline V CDR1 and CDR2: SGHRS, YFSETQ. Here the CDR3 DNA reads TGCGCCAGCAGCGTGGGACAGGGTGATAATTCACCCCTCCACTTT. Protein: CASSVGQGDNSPLHF.

The sample holds a few counts of this clonotype. The chain carries TRBV27 and TRBJ1-1; TRBD1 agrees at 8 bases. V was clipped by 6 bases and J by 0 bases; unmatched bases: 15. The CDR3 runs 18 residues. From germline, CDR1 is MNHEY and CDR2 SMNVEV (reference sequence). DNA of the CDR3: TGTGCCAGCAGAAAAACACCGGGACAGGTGATACTGAACACTGAAGCTTTCTTT. This translates into CASRKTPGQVILNTEAFF.

The chain couples TRBV25-1 to TRBJ1-4; D not resolved. The CDR3 totals 11 residues. CDR1 and CDR2 (germline): MGHDK, SYGVNS. Trimming cost V 2 bases and J 7 bases, with 2 bases left between them. This chain's CDR3 is CASSEREKLFF. For the CDR3, the DNA is TGTGCCAGCAGTGAACGTGAAAAACTGTTTTTT.

The CDR3 DNA sequence: TGTGCCAGCAGCCCGAAAAATCCCGGCAGGGGGTACACAGATACGCAGTATTTT. Amino acid sequence: CASSPKNPGRGYTDTQYF. The rearrangement uses TRBV7-9 and TRBJ2-3, with 7 bases that match TRBD1. The germline V gene has CDR1 SEHNR and CDR2 FQNEAQ (reference sequence). The CDR3 totals 18 residues. Germline trimming cut 5 bases from V and 2 bases from J; bases unmatched to any gene: 16.

This clonotype was detected a few times. The J gene is TRBJ2-1, the V gene TRBV10-3; 8 bases are shared with TRBD2. The CDR3 has 11 residues. Germline lookup yields CDR1 ENHRY and CDR2 SYGVKD. Losses at the gene ends were 10 bases for V and 8 bases for J; bases not matched to a gene: 4. DNA of the CDR3: TGTGCCACGGGAGGGGGAGATGAGCAGTTCTTC. It is translated as CATGGGDEQFF.